Below, one T cell receptor (beta chain) is given with its context. This sample is part of a study of control samples from healthy donors and cancer patients. The CDR3 runs 14 residues. V lost 2 bases and J lost 3, with 10 bases in between. Per the germline V gene, CDR1 is MNHEY and CDR2 is SMNVEV (reference sequence). Profiling relied on immunoSEQ multiplex PCR, and the TCRdb table lists in-frame clones only, not all of them. The sample contains 120,000 to 150,000 clones, 91% of which appear only once. Sequenced: blood. The rearrangement links TRBV27 to TRBJ1-1, with D possibly TRBD1 on 5 matching bases. This sequence originates from a man aged 25-45 years in good health. The CDR3 DNA is TGTGCCAGCAGTTTAGCGGGACCCGACACTGAAGCTTTCTTT. Translated, it gives CASSLAGPDTEAFF.